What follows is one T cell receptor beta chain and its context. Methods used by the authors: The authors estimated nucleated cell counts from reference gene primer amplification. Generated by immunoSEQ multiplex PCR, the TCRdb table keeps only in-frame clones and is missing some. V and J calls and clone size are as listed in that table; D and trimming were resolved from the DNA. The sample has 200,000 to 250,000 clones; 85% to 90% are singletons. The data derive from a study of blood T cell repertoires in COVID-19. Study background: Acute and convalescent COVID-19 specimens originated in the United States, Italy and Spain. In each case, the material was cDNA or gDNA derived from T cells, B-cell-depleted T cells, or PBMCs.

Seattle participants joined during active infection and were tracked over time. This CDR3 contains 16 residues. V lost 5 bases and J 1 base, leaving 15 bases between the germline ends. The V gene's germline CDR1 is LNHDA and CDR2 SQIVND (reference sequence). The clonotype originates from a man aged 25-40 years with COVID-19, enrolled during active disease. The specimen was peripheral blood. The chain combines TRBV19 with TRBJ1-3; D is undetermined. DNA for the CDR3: TGTGCCAGTAGTGCGACTTTACACCCGTCTGGAAACACCATATATTTT. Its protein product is CASSATLHPSGNTIYF. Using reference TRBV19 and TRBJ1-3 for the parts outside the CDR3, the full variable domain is DGGITQSPKYLFRKEGQNVTLSCEQNLNHDAMYWYRQDPGQGLRLIYYSQIVNDFQKGDIAEGYSVSREKKESFPLTVTSAQKNPTAFYLCASSATLHPSGNTIYFGEGSWLTVV.